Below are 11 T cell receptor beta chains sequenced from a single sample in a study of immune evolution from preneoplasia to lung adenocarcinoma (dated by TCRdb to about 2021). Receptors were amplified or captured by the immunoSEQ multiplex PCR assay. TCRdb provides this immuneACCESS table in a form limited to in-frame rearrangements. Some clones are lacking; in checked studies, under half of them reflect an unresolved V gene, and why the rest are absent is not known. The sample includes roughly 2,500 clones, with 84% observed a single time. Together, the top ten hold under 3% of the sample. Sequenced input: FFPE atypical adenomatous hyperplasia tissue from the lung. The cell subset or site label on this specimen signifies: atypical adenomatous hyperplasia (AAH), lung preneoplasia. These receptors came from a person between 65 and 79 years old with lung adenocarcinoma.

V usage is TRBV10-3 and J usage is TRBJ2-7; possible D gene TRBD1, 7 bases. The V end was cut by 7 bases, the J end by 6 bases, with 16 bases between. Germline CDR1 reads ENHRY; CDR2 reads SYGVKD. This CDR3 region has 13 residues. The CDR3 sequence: CAITDGQGGEQYF. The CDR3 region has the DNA TGTGCCATCACCGATGGGCAGGGGGGCGAGCAGTACTTC.

The CDR3 region has the DNA TGTGCCGTCTCGGGACGGATTAATGAAAAACTGTTTTTT. Its protein product is CAVSGRINEKLFF. J is TRBJ1-4 and V is TRBV27, with D perhaps TRBD1 (5 bases). The ends were cut back, 11 bases at V and 4 bases at J, with 14 bases in the middle. CDR1 is MNHEY, CDR2 SMNVEV, per germline (reference sequence). This CDR3 has 13 residues.

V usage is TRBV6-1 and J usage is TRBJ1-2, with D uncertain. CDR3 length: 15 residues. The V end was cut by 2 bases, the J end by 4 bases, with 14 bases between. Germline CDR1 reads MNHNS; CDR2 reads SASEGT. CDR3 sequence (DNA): TGTGCCAGCAGTGAATCGCTTGAGGGCGGCTATGGCTACACCTTC. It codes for CASSESLEGGYGYTF.

CDR3 in DNA: TGCGCCAGCAGCAGGGACGGAAATCAGCCCCAGCATTTT. It specifies CASSRDGNQPQHF. This chain uses TRBV5-1 with TRBJ1-5; tentatively, D is TRBD1 (5 bases). The ends were cut back, 4 bases at V and 4 bases at J, with 9 bases in the middle. This CDR3 comprises 13 residues. Germline V lookup: CDR1 SGHRS, CDR2 YFSETQ.

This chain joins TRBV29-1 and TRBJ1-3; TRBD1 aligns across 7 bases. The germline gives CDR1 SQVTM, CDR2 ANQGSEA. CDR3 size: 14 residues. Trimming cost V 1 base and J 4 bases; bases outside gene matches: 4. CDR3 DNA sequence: TGCAGCGTTGAAGGGCAGGGGGTAGGAAACACCATATATTTT. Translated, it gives CSVEGQGVGNTIYF.

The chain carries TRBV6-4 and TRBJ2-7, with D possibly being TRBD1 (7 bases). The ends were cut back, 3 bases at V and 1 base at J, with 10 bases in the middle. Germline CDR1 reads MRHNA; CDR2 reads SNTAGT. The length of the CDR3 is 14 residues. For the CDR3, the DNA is TGTGCCAGCAGTGAGACAGGGAGGTCCTACGAGCAGTACTTC. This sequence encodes CASSETGRSYEQYF.

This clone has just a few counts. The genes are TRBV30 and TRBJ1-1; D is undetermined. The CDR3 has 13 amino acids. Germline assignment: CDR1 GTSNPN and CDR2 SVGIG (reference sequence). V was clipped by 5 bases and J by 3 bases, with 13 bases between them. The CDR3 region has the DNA TGTGCCTGGGAAGGGTGGGTAGACACTGAAGCTTTCTTT. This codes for CAWEGWVDTEAFF.

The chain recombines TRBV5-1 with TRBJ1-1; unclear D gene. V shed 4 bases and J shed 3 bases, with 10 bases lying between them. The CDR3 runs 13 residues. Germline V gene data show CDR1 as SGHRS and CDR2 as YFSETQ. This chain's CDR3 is CASSRGQDTEAFF. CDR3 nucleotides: TGCGCCAGCAGCCGAGGGCAGGACACTGAAGCTTTCTTT.

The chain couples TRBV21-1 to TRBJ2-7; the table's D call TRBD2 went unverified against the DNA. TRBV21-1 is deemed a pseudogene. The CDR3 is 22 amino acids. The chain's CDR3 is CASSKMGRVILYMGGLHYEQYF. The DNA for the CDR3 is TGTGCCAGCAGCAAAATGGGCAGGGTTATACTATATATGGGGGGGCTGCACTACGAGCAGTACTTC.

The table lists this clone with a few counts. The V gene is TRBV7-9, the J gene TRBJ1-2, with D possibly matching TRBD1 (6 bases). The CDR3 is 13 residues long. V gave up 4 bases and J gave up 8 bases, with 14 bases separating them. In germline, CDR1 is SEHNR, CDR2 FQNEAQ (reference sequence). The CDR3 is CASSYGQSYGYTF. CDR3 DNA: TGTGCCAGCAGCTACGGACAGTCCTACGGCTACACCTTC.

The CDR3: CASSFSGEGEKLFF. CDR3 DNA sequence: TGTGCCAGCAGTTTCTCGGGTGAGGGAGAAAAACTGTTTTTT. The chain recombines TRBV27 with TRBJ1-4; unclear D gene. Germline CDR1 reads MNHEY; CDR2 reads SMNVEV (reference sequence). V lost 3 bases to trimming and J lost 8 bases, with 13 bases between them. CDR3 length equals 14 residues.